Detailed here is one TCR beta chain. The data originate from a study of shared clonotypes between healthy human individuals. Per germline, CDR1 SEHNR and CDR2 FQNEAQ (reference sequence). This CDR3 has 17 residues. The germline V and J ends were trimmed by 1 base and 4 bases, with 17 bases remaining between them. Libraries were prepared by immunoSEQ multiplex PCR; TCRdb keeps only in-frame clonotypes and omits some of them. The sample carries 470,000 or so clones, more than 65% recorded once. The source is a woman between 40 and 50 years old in good health. Some clones in this sample may be carry-over from other donors' samples. V and J are TRBV7-9 and TRBJ1-5; maybe TRBD1 (5 bases). Source material: PBMCs. As DNA, the CDR3 is TGTGCCAGCAGCTTAGGGACCTTATCCCAGGGTAATCAGCCCCAGCATTTT. Protein product: CASSLGTLSQGNQPQHF.